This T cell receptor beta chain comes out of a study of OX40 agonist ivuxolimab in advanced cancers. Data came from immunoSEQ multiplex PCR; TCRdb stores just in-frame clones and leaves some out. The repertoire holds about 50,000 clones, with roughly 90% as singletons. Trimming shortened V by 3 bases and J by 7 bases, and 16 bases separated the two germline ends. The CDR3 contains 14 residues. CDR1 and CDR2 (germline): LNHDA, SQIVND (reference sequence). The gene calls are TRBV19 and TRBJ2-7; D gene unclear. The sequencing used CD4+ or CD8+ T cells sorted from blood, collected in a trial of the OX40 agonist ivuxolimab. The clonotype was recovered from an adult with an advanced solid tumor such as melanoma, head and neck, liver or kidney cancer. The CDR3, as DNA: TGTGCCAGTAGTATTTATACGGGTCAAGAGGAGCAGTACTTC. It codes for CASSIYTGQEEQYF.